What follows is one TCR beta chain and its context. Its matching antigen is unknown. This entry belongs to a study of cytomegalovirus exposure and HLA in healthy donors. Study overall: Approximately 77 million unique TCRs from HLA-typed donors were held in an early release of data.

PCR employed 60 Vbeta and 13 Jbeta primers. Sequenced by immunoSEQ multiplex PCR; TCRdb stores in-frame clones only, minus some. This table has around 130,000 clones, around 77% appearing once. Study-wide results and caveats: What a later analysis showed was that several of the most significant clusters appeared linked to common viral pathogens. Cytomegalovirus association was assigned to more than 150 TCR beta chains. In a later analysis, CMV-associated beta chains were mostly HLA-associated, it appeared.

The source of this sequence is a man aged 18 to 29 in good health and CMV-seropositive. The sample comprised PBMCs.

CDR3 in amino acids: CASSTTEFYGYTF. The CDR3 nucleotides are TGTGCCAGTAGTACCACAGAGTTCTATGGCTACACCTTC. This chain joins TRBV19 and TRBJ1-2; D not certain. The V and J ends lost 4 bases and 4 bases respectively, with 10 bases between them. This CDR3 is built from 13 residues. CDR1 is LNHDA, CDR2 SQIVND, per germline (reference sequence). The variable domain in full, completed from reference TRBV19 and TRBJ1-2, reads DGGITQSPKYLFRKEGQNVTLSCEQNLNHDAMYWYRQDPGQGLRLIYYSQIVNDFQKGDIAEGYSVSREKKESFPLTVTSAQKNPTAFYLCASSTTEFYGYTFGSGTRLTVV.